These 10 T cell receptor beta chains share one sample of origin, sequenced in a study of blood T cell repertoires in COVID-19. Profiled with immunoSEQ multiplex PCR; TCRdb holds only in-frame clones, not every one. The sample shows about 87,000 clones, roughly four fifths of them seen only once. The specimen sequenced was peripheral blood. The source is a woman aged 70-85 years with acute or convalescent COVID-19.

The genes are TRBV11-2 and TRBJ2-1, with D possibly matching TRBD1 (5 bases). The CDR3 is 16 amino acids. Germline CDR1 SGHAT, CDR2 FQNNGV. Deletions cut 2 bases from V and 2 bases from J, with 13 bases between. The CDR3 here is CASSLRRGEAYNEQFF. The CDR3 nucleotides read TGTGCCAGCAGCTTACGTAGGGGCGAGGCCTACAATGAGCAGTTCTTC.

Written as DNA, the CDR3 is TGTGCCAGCAGGCCTACAGGGAACCCCTACGAGCAGTACTTC. This codes for CASRPTGNPYEQYF. The chain has TRBV2 and TRBJ2-7, with D perhaps matching TRBD1 (6 bases). Trimming left V 6 bases short and J 2 bases short, with 14 bases between. The CDR3 extends over 14 amino acids. Germline V gene data show CDR1 as SNHLY and CDR2 as FYNNEI.

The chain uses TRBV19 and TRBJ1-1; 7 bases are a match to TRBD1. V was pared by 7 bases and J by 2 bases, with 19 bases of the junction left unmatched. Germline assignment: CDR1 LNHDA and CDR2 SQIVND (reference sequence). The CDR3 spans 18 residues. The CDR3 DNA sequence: TGTGCCAGTACTAATAGACAGGGAGGTTCATTTGGAAACACTGAAGCTTTCTTT. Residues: CASTNRQGGSFGNTEAFF. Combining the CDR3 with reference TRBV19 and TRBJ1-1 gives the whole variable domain DGGITQSPKYLFRKEGQNVTLSCEQNLNHDAMYWYRQDPGQGLRLIYYSQIVNDFQKGDIAEGYSVSREKKESFPLTVTSAQKNPTAFYLCASTNRQGGSFGNTEAFFGQGTRLTVV.

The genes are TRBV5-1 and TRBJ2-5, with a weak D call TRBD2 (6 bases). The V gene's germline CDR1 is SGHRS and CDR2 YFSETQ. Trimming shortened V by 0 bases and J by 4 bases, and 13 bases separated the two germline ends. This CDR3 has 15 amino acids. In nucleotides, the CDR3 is TGCGCCAGCAGCTTGGGATGGGGGGAAGGAGAGACCCAGTACTTC. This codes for CASSLGWGEGETQYF.

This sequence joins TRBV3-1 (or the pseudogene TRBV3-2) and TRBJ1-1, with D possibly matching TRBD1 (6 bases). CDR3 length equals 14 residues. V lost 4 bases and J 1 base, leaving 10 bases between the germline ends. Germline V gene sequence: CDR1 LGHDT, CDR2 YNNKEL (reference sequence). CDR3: CASSLSRGNTEAFF. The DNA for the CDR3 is TGTGCCAGCAGCCTATCCAGGGGGAACACTGAAGCTTTCTTT.

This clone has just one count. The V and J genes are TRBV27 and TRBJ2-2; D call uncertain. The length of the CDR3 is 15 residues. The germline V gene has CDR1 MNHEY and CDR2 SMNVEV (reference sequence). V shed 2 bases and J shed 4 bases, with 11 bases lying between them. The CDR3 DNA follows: TGTGCCAGCAGTTTAAAAGTAGTTGGCACCGGGGAGCTGTTTTTT. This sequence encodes CASSLKVVGTGELFF.

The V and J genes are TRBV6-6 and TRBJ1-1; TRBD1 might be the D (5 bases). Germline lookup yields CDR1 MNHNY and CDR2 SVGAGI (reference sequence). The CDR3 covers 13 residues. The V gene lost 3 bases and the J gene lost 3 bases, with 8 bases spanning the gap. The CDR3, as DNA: TGTGCCAGCAGTTATGACAGATACACTGAAGCTTTCTTT. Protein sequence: CASSYDRYTEAFF.

CDR3 coding DNA: TGTGCCAGCAGACCGTCGACAGGGGGTCAGCCCCAGCATTTT. Protein sequence: CASRPSTGGQPQHF. The chain links TRBV5-6 to TRBJ1-5, with 9 bases fitting TRBD1. J lost 6 bases, V lost 5 bases, and 6 bases had no gene match. The CDR3 has 14 residues. Germline V gives CDR1 SGHDT, CDR2 YYEEEE. The whole variable domain, remainder taken from reference TRBV5-6 and TRBJ1-5, is DAGVTQSPTHLIKTRGQQVTLRCSPKSGHDTVSWYQQALGQGPQFIFQYYEEEERQRGNFPDRFSGHQFPNYSSELNVNALLLGDSALYLCASRPSTGGQPQHFGDGTRLSIL.

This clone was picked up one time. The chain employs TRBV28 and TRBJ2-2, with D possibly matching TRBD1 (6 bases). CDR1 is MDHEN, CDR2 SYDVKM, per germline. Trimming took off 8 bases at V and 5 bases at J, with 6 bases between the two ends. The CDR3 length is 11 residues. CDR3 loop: CASQGTGELFF. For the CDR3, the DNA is TGTGCCAGCCAGGGGACCGGGGAGCTGTTTTTT.

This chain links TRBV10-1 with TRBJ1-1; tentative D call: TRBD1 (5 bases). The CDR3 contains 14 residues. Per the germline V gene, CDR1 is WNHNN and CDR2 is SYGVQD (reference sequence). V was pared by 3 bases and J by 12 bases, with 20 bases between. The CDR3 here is CASSDFPNDPGTFF. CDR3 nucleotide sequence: TGCGCCAGCAGTGATTTCCCTAATGATCCAGGGACTTTCTTT.